These 7 T cell receptor beta chains came from one sample sequenced in a study of cytomegalovirus exposure and HLA in healthy donors. The assay was immunoSEQ multiplex PCR, and TCRdb's table has in-frame clones only and misses some. The top ten hold 0.95% to 1.5% of the sample, which has around 63,000 clones, 89% seen once. Material for sequencing was PBMCs. The receptors stem from a woman aged 18-29 years in good health and CMV-seronegative.

The chain joins TRBV7-7 to TRBJ2-1; 8 bases align to TRBD1. The CDR3 is 15 residues long. V lost 5 bases and J lost 6; bases outside the gene matches: 9. Germline CDR1 is SSHAT and CDR2 is FNYEAQ (reference sequence). CDR3: CASSPGGAITNEQFF. The CDR3 DNA sequence: TGTGCCAGCAGCCCAGGGGGCGCGATTACCAATGAGCAGTTCTTC.

The chain links TRBV9 to TRBJ2-5, with D maybe TRBD2 (6 bases). The length of the CDR3 is 16 residues. Trimming removed 3 bases from V and 5 bases from J, with 20 bases in between. Germline V CDR1 and CDR2: SGDLS, YYNGEE. CDR3 coding DNA: TGTGCCAGCAGCGGCACCGCATTGGGGGGAGTTGAGACCCAGTACTTC. Encoded protein: CASSGTALGGVETQYF.

The chain uses TRBV7-2 and TRBJ2-5; 10 bases are a match to TRBD2. V dropped 5 bases and J dropped 5; count of bases not matched to a gene: 8. Germline V CDR1 and CDR2: SGHTA, FQGNSA. The CDR3 loop spans 15 amino acids. The chain's CDR3 is CASSPPSGSWETQYF. The CDR3 DNA sequence: TGTGCCAGCAGCCCCCCTAGCGGGAGTTGGGAGACCCAGTACTTC. The entire variable domain, with the rest obtained from reference TRBV7-2 and TRBJ2-5, is as follows: GAGVSQSPSNKVTEKGKDVELRCDPISGHTALYWYRQSLGQGLEFLIYFQGNSAPDKSGLPSDRFSAERTGGSVSTLTIQRTQQEDSAVYLCASSPPSGSWETQYFGPGTRLLVL.

The chain has TRBV30 and TRBJ1-2, with 8 bases that match TRBD1. The CDR3 is made up of 13 amino acids. Germline V gives CDR1 GTSNPN, CDR2 SVGIG (reference sequence). Trimming cost V 3 bases and J 7 bases; bases outside gene matches: 7. The DNA of the CDR3 is TGTGCCTGGAGCCCAGGGGGCACGCGTGGCTACACCTTC. The encoded protein is CAWSPGGTRGYTF.

The rearrangement uses TRBV25-1 and TRBJ1-4; no definite D call. V was pared by 1 base and J by 8 bases, with 11 bases between. This CDR3 region has 14 residues. Germline V gene sequence: CDR1 MGHDK, CDR2 SYGVNS. The CDR3 nucleotides are TGTGCCAGCAGTGAATTTGGAACGGGAGAAAAACTGTTTTTT. It yields the protein CASSEFGTGEKLFF. Drawing the rest from reference TRBV25-1 and TRBJ1-4, the complete variable domain is EADIYQTPRYLVIGTGKKITLECSQTMGHDKMYWYQQDPGMELHLIHYSYGVNSTEKGDLSSESTVSRIRTEHFPLTLESARPSHTSQYLCASSEFGTGEKLFFGSGTQLSVL.

V gene TRBV15 combines with J gene TRBJ1-4; possibly TRBD1 for D (5 bases). Trimming stripped 1 base from V and 10 bases from J, with 13 bases between. The CDR3 has 14 residues. In germline, CDR1 is LNHNV, CDR2 YYDKDF (reference sequence). DNA of the CDR3: TGTGCCACCAGCAGAGTTACCAGGGTCGGAAAACTGTTTTTT. Encoded protein: CATSRVTRVGKLFF.

The chain combines TRBV1 with TRBJ2-3; the table gives TRBD2 as D, unverified against the DNA. TRBV1 is shown as a pseudogene. This CDR3 is 17 amino acids long. CDR3 loop: CTSSQDKPVGTSDTQYF. The CDR3 nucleotides are TGCACCAGCAGCCAAGATAAGCCTGTGGGGACTTCAGATACGCAGTATTTT.